This T cell receptor (beta chain) is from a study of T cells in narcolepsy (dated by TCRdb to between 2018 and 2020). A note on the overall study: The study enrolled patients with narcolepsy type 1 or type 2 (NT1, NT2) together with healthy control donors. To look for autoreactive T cells in narcolepsy patients that target self-antigens of hypocretin neurons (hypocretin, TRIB2), the study used TCR Vbeta sequencing to follow clonotypes in blood and CSF. Overall results and qualifications from the work: HCRT-specific and TRIB2-specific autoreactive clonotypes were highlighted in plots that compared CD4+ T cell clonotypes in CSF versus blood from the same patient. Patients and controls had comparable numbers of sequenced blood memory CD4+ clonotypes, averaging about 39,000 and 30,000, respectively. According to the report, autoreactive clonotypes were detected serially in the blood of the same patients and of different patients, but not in healthy controls. No sequences matching autoreactive T cell clones were present in some of the blood memory CD4+ repertoires from patients and controls.

The library was made by the immunoSEQ multiplex PCR assay. TCRdb carries this immuneACCESS record with in-frame sequences only. Its versions omit some clonotypes, under half of them owing to an unresolved V gene in the studies checked, with the rest unexplained. The sample profile shows 30,000 to 35,000 clones; about 85% of them were found once. The ten largest clones represent 1.1% of the sample. With regard to this clone: There is no known antigen for this receptor. The record has no base qualities; no much larger clone is one base away.

For TCR Vbeta sequencing, memory CD4+ T cells were sorted ex vivo from the peripheral blood of both healthy controls and narcolepsy patients. CDR1 and CDR2 are drawn from the germline V gene (reference sequence): SGHNT, YYREEE. The CDR3, cysteine through phenylalanine, is 12 amino acids long. Solely the CDR3 DNA is kept, with 36 bases framed from the first base. V is trimmed back by 7 bases and J by 3 bases, and the junction contains 4 bases that no gene match accounts for. This receptor was taken from a human donor in good health. The rearranged chain carries TRBV5-4 and TRBJ2-7; the central 7 bases match TRBD1. Sequencing was performed on memory (CD45RA-) CD4+ T cells from blood. The sample's cell subset or site label, in plain terms: memory T cells sorted ex vivo from peripheral blood. The base sequence is TGTGCCAGCTCCCGGGACAGCTACGAGCAGTACTTC. The resulting protein is CASSRDSYEQYF. With all but the CDR3 taken from the reference TRBV5-4 and TRBJ2-7 genes, the full variable domain is: ETGVTQSPTHLIKTRGQQVTLRCSSQSGHNTVSWYQQALGQGPQFIFQYYREEENGRGNFPPRFSGLQFPNYSSELNVNALELDDSALYLCASSRDSYEQYFGPGTRLTVT.